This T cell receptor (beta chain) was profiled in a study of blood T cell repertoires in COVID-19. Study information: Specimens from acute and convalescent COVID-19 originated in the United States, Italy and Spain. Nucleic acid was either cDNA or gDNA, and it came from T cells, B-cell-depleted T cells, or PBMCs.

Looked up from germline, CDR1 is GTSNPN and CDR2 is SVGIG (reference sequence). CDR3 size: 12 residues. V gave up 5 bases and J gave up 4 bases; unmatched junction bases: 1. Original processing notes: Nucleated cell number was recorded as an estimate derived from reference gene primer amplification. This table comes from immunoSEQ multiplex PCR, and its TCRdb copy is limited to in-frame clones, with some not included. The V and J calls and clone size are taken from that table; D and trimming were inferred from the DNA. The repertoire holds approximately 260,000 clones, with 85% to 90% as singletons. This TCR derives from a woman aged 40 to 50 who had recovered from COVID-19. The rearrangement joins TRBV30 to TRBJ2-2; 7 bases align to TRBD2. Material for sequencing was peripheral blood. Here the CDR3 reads CAWGRGTGELFF. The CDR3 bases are TGTGCCTGGGGGAGGGGCACCGGGGAGCTGTTTTTT.